These 15 T cell receptor beta chains share one sample of origin, sequenced in a study of T cell responses to AZD1222 COVID-19 vaccine. The method was immunoSEQ multiplex PCR; TCRdb's version includes in-frame clones alone and lacks a portion of them. The profile shows about 99,000 clones, 85% to 95% of them singletons. Sequenced here: peripheral blood, sampled on day 0 of AZD1222 vaccination. These receptors were obtained from an adult in good health.

The J gene is TRBJ2-5, the V gene TRBV10-3, with 13 bases identical to TRBD2. Germline lookup yields CDR1 ENHRY and CDR2 SYGVKD. V was pared by 1 base and J by 4 bases, with 6 bases of the junction left unmatched. This CDR3 has 17 amino acids. CDR3 coding DNA: TGTGCCATCAGTGAGTGGGGACTAGCGGGAAAGGGAGAGACCCAGTACTTC. Amino acids: CAISEWGLAGKGETQYF.

This clone was picked up one time. The V and J genes are TRBV6-2 or TRBV6-3 and TRBJ2-5, with 10 nucleotides matching TRBD1. Germline loops: CDR1 MNHEY, CDR2 SVGEGT. V trimming: 6 bases; J trimming: 5 bases; junction bases outside the gene matches: 12. The CDR3 covers 16 residues. CDR3 sequence (DNA): TGTGCCAGCAGCTTAGGGACAGGGGCTTTTTTGGAGACCCAGTACTTC. Translated, it gives CASSLGTGAFLETQYF.

This chain joins TRBV28 and TRBJ1-3, with TRBD1 matching over 7 bases. Germline V gene lookup returns CDR1 MDHEN and CDR2 SYDVKM. The V gene end was trimmed by 5 bases and the J gene end by 2 bases; junction bases not matched to a gene: 6. The CDR3 runs 15 residues. This CDR3 reads CASSPGTVPGNTIYF. The DNA for the CDR3 is TGTGCCAGCAGTCCAGGGACAGTGCCTGGAAACACCATATATTTT. Full variable domain (outside the CDR3, taken from reference TRBV28 and TRBJ1-3): DVKVTQSSRYLVKRTGEKVFLECVQDMDHENMFWYRQDPGLGLRLIYFSYDVKMKEKGDIPEGYSVSREKKERFSLILESASTNQTSMYLCASSPGTVPGNTIYFGEGSWLTVV.

The rearrangement joins TRBV30 to TRBJ2-7; TRBD1 matches at 12 bases. Germline lookup yields CDR1 GTSNPN and CDR2 SVGIG (reference sequence). The CDR3 is 14 amino acids. The J segment lost 7 bases and the V segment lost 3 bases, leaving 7 bases of the junction unmatched. The DNA of the CDR3 is TGTGCCTGGAGCAGCGGGACAGGGGGCTTTGAGCAGTACTTC. Protein: CAWSSGTGGFEQYF.

The rearrangement uses TRBV18 and TRBJ2-7, with TRBD1 identical over 8 bases. V shed 5 bases and J 3 bases; nucleotides not matched to a gene: 3. Germline CDR1 is KGHSH and CDR2 is LQKENI. This CDR3 is built from 13 residues. For the CDR3, the DNA is TGTGCCAGCTCAAGCGGACAGGGCTACGAGCAGTACTTC. Translating it yields CASSSGQGYEQYF.

The V gene is TRBV10-3, the J gene TRBJ2-7, with 7 bases matching TRBD2. The CDR3 has 14 amino acids. J was trimmed by 2 bases and V by 4 bases; bases with no gene match: 5. The V gene's germline CDR1 is ENHRY and CDR2 SYGVKD. The CDR3, as DNA: TGTGCCATCAGTGGACTAGCTAACACCTACGAGCAGTACTTC. Residues: CAISGLANTYEQYF.

The chain combines TRBV10-3 with TRBJ2-3; TRBD2 aligns across 9 bases. This CDR3 contains 18 residues. After removal of 0 bases from V and 2 bases from J, the junction contained 9 bases not matched to a gene. The V gene's germline CDR1 is ENHRY and CDR2 SYGVKD. CDR3 in DNA: TGTGCCATCAGTGAGTCGTACTCGACTAGCGGAGCCACAGATACGCAGTATTTT. It codes for CAISESYSTSGATDTQYF.

This chain connects TRBV11-2 to TRBJ2-5; 9 bases align to TRBD2. The germline V gene has CDR1 SGHAT and CDR2 FQNNGV. Trimming removed 2 bases from V and 5 bases from J; junction bases left unmatched: 3. This CDR3 spans 14 amino acids. The CDR3 loop is CASSLRLAGETQYF. Here the CDR3 DNA reads TGTGCCAGCAGCTTACGCCTAGCGGGGGAGACCCAGTACTTC.

The chain carries TRBV11-2 and TRBJ2-4; perhaps TRBD1 as D (5 bases). The germline V gene encodes CDR1 SGHAT and CDR2 FQNNGV. Between the trimmed V and J ends, which lost 1 base and 7 bases, there was a span of 8 bases. The length of the CDR3 is 13 residues. CDR3: CASSLVGANIQYF. The DNA of the CDR3 is TGTGCCAGCAGCTTAGTAGGGGCCAACATTCAGTACTTC.

The chain employs TRBV5-1 and TRBJ2-3, with unresolved D. Per germline, CDR1 SGHRS and CDR2 YFSETQ. Trimming pared 4 bases from V and 1 base from J, leaving 16 bases between. CDR3 length: 16 residues. DNA for the CDR3: TGCGCCAGCAGCCCCGGATCATCAGAAGGCACAGATACGCAGTATTTT. Protein sequence: CASSPGSSEGTDTQYF.

The count of this clone is one. V is TRBV6-5 and J is TRBJ2-7; D is ambiguous. V was pared by 5 bases and J by 4 bases, with 12 bases between. Germline V gene data show CDR1 as MNHEY and CDR2 as SVGAGI. This CDR3 has 13 residues. For the CDR3, the DNA is TGTGCCAGCAGTCTTGGACGGTCTTACGAGCAGTACTTC. Translation gives CASSLGRSYEQYF.

The rearrangement links TRBV9 to TRBJ2-1; TRBD2 agrees at 9 bases. The CDR3 has 17 amino acids. Unmatched junction bases numbered 10, after V lost 0 bases and J lost 6 bases. CDR1 is SGDLS and CDR2 is YYNGEE in the germline V gene. DNA of the CDR3: TGTGCCAGCAGCGTAGCCCCTAATAGCGGGAGTGGCAATGAGCAGTTCTTC. This translates into CASSVAPNSGSGNEQFF. Together with reference TRBV9 and TRBJ2-1, the CDR3 gives the full variable domain: DSGVTQTPKHLITATGQRVTLRCSPRSGDLSVYWYQQSLDQGLQFLIQYYNGEERAKGNILERFSAQQFPDLHSELNLSSLELGDSALYFCASSVAPNSGSGNEQFFGPGTRLTVL.

This sequence joins TRBV19 and TRBJ2-4; 10 bases are shared with TRBD2. The CDR3 loop spans 15 amino acids. Germline trimming cut 4 bases from V and 6 bases from J; bases unmatched to any gene: 6. In germline, CDR1 is LNHDA, CDR2 SQIVND (reference sequence). The CDR3 DNA reads as TGTGCCAGTAGTAGCCGGACTAGCGGAGCAAACATTCAGTACTTC. Translating gives CASSSRTSGANIQYF.

The chain combines TRBV12-5 with TRBJ2-4, with a possible D match to TRBD1 (6 bases). Trimming removed 6 bases from V and 8 bases from J, with 14 bases in between. The CDR3 has 13 residues. Germline V gives CDR1 LGHNT, CDR2 FRNRAP. CDR3 amino acids: CASGRSQGHIQYF. In DNA form, the CDR3 reads TGTGCTAGTGGCCGCTCCCAGGGGCACATTCAGTACTTC.

This rearrangement joins TRBV4-3 to TRBJ1-4, with 7 bases aligning to TRBD1. CDR1 and CDR2 (germline): LGHNA, YSLEER. This CDR3 region has 15 residues. Trimming removed 6 bases from V and 10 bases from J; junction bases left unmatched: 14. CDR3 in DNA: TGCGCCAGCAGTCCTACAGGACAGGTCGGGGGAAAACTGTTTTTT. Translating gives CASSPTGQVGGKLFF.